This TCR beta chain was observed in a study of T cells expressing NK-cell markers. On the study more broadly: Seven donors tested HCMV-seropositive and one tested seronegative among the eight sequenced.

Study outcomes and limitations: Several donors' CD3+CD56-NKG2C+ cells were dominated by the same clonotypes. Dominant NKG2C+ clonotypes were found to form roughly 1.0-7.0% of CD8+ T cells in over 5 donors.

This CDR3 region has 15 residues. Per germline, CDR1 DFQATT and CDR2 SNEGSKA (reference sequence). Beta-chain TCR cDNA was generated via 5'RACE template switching with UMIs. TCRdb derives one entry per CDR3 protein from the 5' RACE reads, leaving out DNA. With fewer than 300,000 distinct CDR3 sequences in the sample, the ten largest clones hold 3.5% to 5%. As to this clonotype: The antigen remains unidentified.

The clonotype was recovered from a woman aged 18 to 75 in good health. The specimen sequenced was blood T cells: a sorted CD56 or NKG2C T cell subset, CD4+ or CD8+ T cells, or bulk PBMC T cells (not recorded which). The V gene is TRBV20-1, the J gene TRBJ2-1; TCRdb designates TRBD2, a call that cannot be tested without DNA. Here the CDR3 reads CSAEPLAGRNNEQFF.